The rows below give T cell receptor beta chains drawn from one sample of a study of early T cells in non-severe SARS-CoV-2 infection. Each CDR3 protein is one row after TCRdb ran MiXCR on the 5' RACE reads. The sample yields around 30,000 distinct CDR3 sequences, 9% seen once. The specimen sequenced was whole blood. The receptors originated from an adult who was a healthcare worker with PCR-confirmed SARS-CoV-2 infection or an uninfected control (not recorded which). The conserved cysteine and the conserved F or W are not part of the CDR3 here. Each record gives: CDR3 length, J gene, V gene, CDR3 protein.

13	TRBJ1-1	TRBV4-3	ASSQDGGPNTEAF
13	TRBJ2-7	TRBV11-3	ASSPKTGGLYEQY
13	TRBJ2-7	TRBV20-1	SARDSSGGSYEQY
11	TRBJ1-4	TRBV6-5	ASSSVGDEKLF
14	TRBJ2-1	TRBV7-8	ASSLAQGFNVGEQF
11	TRBJ1-1	TRBV11-3	ASSQTVNTEAF
11	TRBJ2-5	TRBV7-2	ASSPWSPKTQY
14	TRBJ1-5	TRBV19	ASCPLGQGSNQPQH
11	TRBJ2-7	TRBV7-2	ASSLGQGLEQY
12	TRBJ2-7	TRBV3-1	ASSQDQVSYEQY
12	TRBJ1-1	TRBV6-2/TRBV6-3	ASRLDRGGTEAF
13	TRBJ2-7	TRBV5-4	ASSLGPSGAYEQY
13	TRBJ2-5	TRBV7-3	ASSSIAGGLETQY
14	TRBJ2-2	TRBV7-3	ASSLSGGAPTGELF
12	TRBJ2-3	TRBV14	ASSLLQNTDTQY
11	TRBJ2-1	TRBV7-2	ASSLELAGFQF
8	TRBJ1-1	TRBV6-2/TRBV6-3	ASRKTETF
13	TRBJ2-4	TRBV5-4	ASSPFVGAVDIQY
12	TRBJ2-7	TRBV6-5	ASSMTSGGYEQY
10	TRBJ2-7	TRBV6-5	ASSRGSYEQY
11	TRBJ2-2	TRBV27	ATVSSHTGELF
14	TRBJ2-1	TRBV19	ASRRGGSFSYNEQF
12	TRBJ2-7	TRBV19	ASSVRNSSYEQY
12	TRBJ1-3	TRBV20-1	SARTQGGENTIY
13	TRBJ2-5	TRBV20-1	SATDLAGVAETQY
10	TRBJ2-7	TRBV9	ASSGNSYEQY
12	TRBJ1-2	TRBV7-2	ASSFDGTGGDYT
14	TRBJ2-1	TRBV7-6	ASSLDALGGHNEQF
9	TRBJ1-2	TRBV20-1	SASHNYGYT
14	TRBJ2-3	TRBV7-8	ASSLDRGGSTDTQY
12	TRBJ2-5	TRBV27	ASSSGQAKETQY
13	TRBJ1-3	TRBV19	ASSIDHGLGNTIY
11	TRBJ1-2	TRBV6-5	ASTAGPAYGYT
14	TRBJ1-5	TRBV18	ASSPEGQGFNQPQH
12	TRBJ2-1	TRBV10-2	ASREAGGGGEQF
13	TRBJ2-7	TRBV29-1	SVETSGASSYEQY
11	TRBJ2-7	TRBV20-1	SAQGQVSYEQY
12	TRBJ2-3	TRBV7-3	ASSRDRVGDTQY
14	TRBJ2-2	TRBV7-6	ASSLDQGASAGELF
11	TRBJ1-1	TRBV5-4	ASSLGGTAVAF
13	TRBJ1-4	TRBV19	ASSPASGALGELF
10	TRBJ1-3	TRBV20-1	SAVGPGNTIY